The rows below give T cell receptor beta chains drawn from one sample of a study of early stage breast cancer tumors. Clones were sequenced by immunoSEQ multiplex PCR, and TCRdb holds only the in-frame ones, with some missing. The sample shows around 14,000 clones, roughly three quarters of them seen only once. Input material: normal breast tissue next to the tumor. The source of these receptors is a person aged 45-65 years with breast cancer. Both conserved end residues are part of each CDR3. The D gene is left open where the match is weak. The size field is filled for only some rows; it gives once, few, many or a size class.

j_gene	d_gene	abundance	v_gene	CDR3nt	CDR3aa
TRBJ2-7	.	.	TRBV4-1	TGCGCCAGCAGCCAAGAAGCGGACGGGGGCAGGGAGCAGTACTTC	CASSQEADGGREQYF
TRBJ2-5	.	.	TRBV5-4	TGTGCCAGCAGCTCTACAGGGTACCAAGAGACCCAGTACTTC	CASSSTGYQETQYF
TRBJ1-5	TRBD1	.	TRBV28	TGTGCCGGCTCGACAGGGGCGAATAGCAATCAGCCCCAGCATTTT	CAGSTGANSNQPQHF
TRBJ1-5	.	.	TRBV4-1	TGCGCCAGCAGCCAAGCCCTTGGGGGCAATGGATCCCCGCCCCAGCATTTT	CASSQALGGNGSPPQHF
TRBJ2-3	.	.	TRBV18	TGTGCCAGCTCAAGGGACTTGGGGGACACAGATACGCAGTATTTT	CASSRDLGDTDTQYF
TRBJ1-2	.	.	TRBV19	TGTGCCAGTAGTATGGCCAGGGGCGACTATGGCTACACCTTC	CASSMARGDYGYTF
TRBJ2-7	.	.	TRBV2	TGTGCCGCCAAGCTCACAGGACTCTCCTACGAGCAGTACTTC	CAAKLTGLSYEQYF
TRBJ1-1	.	.	TRBV5-4	TGTGCCAGCAGCTCCGGAGACTACGAGGGGCAACATACTGAAGCTTTCTTT	CASSSGDYEGQHTEAFF
TRBJ2-7	TRBD1	.	TRBV29-1	TGCAGCGTTCGGATCGGGACAGAGGCCTACGAGCAGTACTTC	CSVRIGTEAYEQYF
TRBJ2-3	TRBD1	.	TRBV14	TGTGCCAGCAGCCTGGGACAGAAAGGCACAGATACGCAGTATTTT	CASSLGQKGTDTQYF
TRBJ2-3	.	.	TRBV5-1	TGCGCCAGCAGCCCAGGGATTAGCACAGATACGCAGTATTTT	CASSPGISTDTQYF
TRBJ1-5	.	.	TRBV18	TGTGCCAGCTCTTGGAATAGCAATCAGCCCCAGCATTTT	CASSWNSNQPQHF
TRBJ2-1	TRBD2	.	TRBV9	TGTGCCAGCAGCGTAGGAGGAAGCGGGGGATACAATGAGCAGTTCTTC	CASSVGGSGGYNEQFF
TRBJ2-3	.	.	TRBV9	TGTGCCAGCAGCGCGTTATCAGATACGCAGTATTTT	CASSALSDTQYF
TRBJ2-5	.	.	TRBV5-1	TGCGCCAGCAGCTTGGCCTCAGGCCAAGAGACCCAGTACTTC	CASSLASGQETQYF
TRBJ1-2	.	few	TRBV28	TGTGCCAGCAGTCTAGGGAGCGACATCTATGGCTACACCTTC	CASSLGSDIYGYTF
TRBJ2-7	TRBD1	.	TRBV7-2	TGTGCCAGCAGCTTAGCCGGACAGGGGGCGTACTGGGGCGAGCAGTACTTC	CASSLAGQGAYWGEQYF
TRBJ2-5	.	few	TRBV7-7	TGTGCTAGCAGCTCCGACCAAGAGACCCAGTACTTC	CASSSDQETQYF
TRBJ2-3	.	.	TRBV11-3	TGTGCCAGCAGCTTAGTCGCTACAGATACGCAGTATTTT	CASSLVATDTQYF
TRBJ2-3	.	.	TRBV19	TGTGCCAGTAAGGGGGGGGGTGACACAGATACGCAGTATTTT	CASKGGGDTDTQYF
TRBJ1-2	TRBD1	.	TRBV7-9	TGTGCCAGCAGCTTAGGGGACAGGGGAGGGGGCTACACCTTC	CASSLGDRGGGYTF
TRBJ1-2	TRBD1	.	TRBV11-2	TGTGCCAGCTCCGTTTGGCAGGGGGCGCTTGGCTACACCTTC	CASSVWQGALGYTF
TRBJ1-6	.	.	TRBV18	TGTGCCAGCTCACCCCCATCGGACCAGGGAGCCCTCCACTTT	CASSPPSDQGALHF
TRBJ2-7	TRBD1	once	TRBV30	TGTGCCTGGAGTCGGGACAGGGGCGCCTACGAGCAGTACTTC	CAWSRDRGAYEQYF